Listed below are T cell receptor beta chains from one sample, sequenced in a study of cytomegalovirus exposure and HLA in healthy donors. Assay used: immunoSEQ multiplex PCR; TCRdb lists only in-frame clones, some missing. The data hold 60,000 to 90,000 clones, with around 83% observed a single time. Specimen: PBMCs. These receptors all come from a man between 65 and 85 years old in good health and CMV-seropositive. Each CDR3 is given with its conserved first and last residue. D genes are given only for firm matches. Rows give clone size only sometimes, using once, few, many, or a class for an expanded clone.

CDR3nt	CDR3aa	d_gene	abundance	v_gene	j_gene
TGTGCCAGCAGGGCAACAAGGACTAGCGGGAGCAATGAGCAGTTCTTC	CASRATRTSGSNEQFF	TRBD2	-	TRBV2	TRBJ2-1
TGTGCCAGCAGCACCGGACAGGGGGGAGGGAAAGCTTTCTTT	CASSTGQGGGKAFF	TRBD1	-	TRBV28	TRBJ1-1
TGTGCCAGCAGCAACACCGGGGTACAGGGGATCGGCTACACCTTC	CASSNTGVQGIGYTF	TRBD1	-	TRBV9	TRBJ1-2
TGTGCCAGCAGCTCCTACAGGGAAAATGGCTACACCTTC	CASSSYRENGYTF	-	-	TRBV9	TRBJ1-2
TGCAGTGCCTATCGGGACGAGCAGTACTTC	CSAYRDEQYF	-	-	TRBV20-1	TRBJ2-7
TGTGCCAGCAGGATACAGGGTGGCAACACTGAAGCTTTCTTT	CASRIQGGNTEAFF	-	-	TRBV5-6	TRBJ1-1
TGTGCCAGCAGCTTAGATACTAGCGGAGTCGGGGAGACCCAGTACTTC	CASSLDTSGVGETQYF	TRBD2	once	TRBV7-2	TRBJ2-5
TGTGCCAGCTCACCACGGGACAGCTATGAAAAACTGTTTTTT	CASSPRDSYEKLFF	TRBD1	-	TRBV18	TRBJ1-4
TGCGCCAGCAGCCAAGCCCAGGGCTGGTCCTACGAGCAGTACTTC	CASSQAQGWSYEQYF	-	-	TRBV5-1	TRBJ2-7
TGCGCCAGCAGCTTGGTACAGGGGGGATATGGCTACACCTTC	CASSLVQGGYGYTF	TRBD1	-	TRBV5-1	TRBJ1-2
TGCGCCAGCAGCTCCTGGACAGGAGATTACGAGCAGTACTTC	CASSSWTGDYEQYF	TRBD1	-	TRBV5-1	TRBJ2-7
TGTGCCAGCAGCTTAGTAGACGGAGATTACACTGAAGCTTTCTTT	CASSLVDGDYTEAFF	-	-	TRBV7-8	TRBJ1-1
TGTGCCAGTAGCAAACCTAGGGGACACTCCTACGAGCAGTACTTC	CASSKPRGHSYEQYF	-	-	TRBV7-2	TRBJ2-7
TGTGCCATCAGTGAGTCGCCAGGGAAGAGGACTGAAGCTTTCTTT	CAISESPGKRTEAFF	-	-	TRBV10-3	TRBJ1-1
TGTGCCAGCAGCTTAGGGCTAGTCACAGATACGCAGTATTTT	CASSLGLVTDTQYF	-	-	TRBV7-9	TRBJ2-3
TGTGCCAGCAGCGTGGCGGACAGGGGTGGGTCACCCCTCCACTTT	CASSVADRGGSPLHF	TRBD1	-	TRBV9	TRBJ1-6
TGCGCCAGCAGTCGGGGACAGAGCACAGATACGCAGTATTTT	CASSRGQSTDTQYF	TRBD1	-	TRBV5-1	TRBJ2-3
TGTGCCAGCAGCTTAGCCCAAGGAACAGTCTATGGCTACACCTTC	CASSLAQGTVYGYTF	-	-	TRBV11-2	TRBJ1-2
TGTGCCAGCAGTTTTCACCGGGGGAGGGAGACCCAGTACTTC	CASSFHRGRETQYF	-	-	TRBV27	TRBJ2-5
TGTGCCATCATGGGGACAGGTCGAGATACGCAGTATTTT	CAIMGTGRDTQYF	TRBD1	-	TRBV10-3	TRBJ2-3
TGTGCCAGCAGATTTGACAGAATCACAGATACGCAGTATTTT	CASRFDRITDTQYF	-	-	TRBV6-5	TRBJ2-3
TGTGCCAGCAGTTCTGGACTAGCGGGAGCCTCGGGGCAGTTCTTC	CASSSGLAGASGQFF	TRBD2	once	TRBV28	TRBJ2-1
TGCGCCAGCAGCTTGGACGAGAGCTCCTACAATGAGCAGTTCTTC	CASSLDESSYNEQFF	-	few	TRBV5-1	TRBJ2-1
TGTGCCAGCAGTTTCGGCGGGACAGTCGAGACCCAGTACTTC	CASSFGGTVETQYF	-	-	TRBV28	TRBJ2-5
TGTGCCAGCAGCCTGGAGGTCGTGGGCACTGAAGCTTTCTTT	CASSLEVVGTEAFF	-	-	TRBV14	TRBJ1-1
TGTGCCAGCAGTCGTACGGGACTAGAAGACAATGAGCAGTTCTTC	CASSRTGLEDNEQFF	TRBD2	once	TRBV6-6	TRBJ2-1
TGTGCCAGCAGCTTAGATCCGTATAGCGGGAGCGGGGAGCTGTTTTTT	CASSLDPYSGSGELFF	TRBD2	-	TRBV11-3	TRBJ2-2
TGTGCCAGCAGTGAGCGGGGGGGAGAGTACCAAGAGACCCAGTACTTC	CASSERGGEYQETQYF	TRBD2	few	TRBV9	TRBJ2-5
TGTGCCAGCAGTCAAGGACTAGCGGGGCAAGAGACCCAGTACTTC	CASSQGLAGQETQYF	TRBD2	-	TRBV6-5	TRBJ2-5
TGTGCCAGCAGCTTTGACAGGGGGGGGTATGGCTACACCTTC	CASSFDRGGYGYTF	TRBD1	-	TRBV7-8	TRBJ1-2
TGTGCCACAAGAAGGGGACAGAACACCGGGGAGCTGTTTTTT	CATRRGQNTGELFF	-	-	TRBV10-3	TRBJ2-2
TGTGCCAGCAGCCAGGGACTAGCGGGGGGAGATACGCAGTATTTT	CASSQGLAGGDTQYF	TRBD2	-	TRBV7-2	TRBJ2-3
TGCAGCGTTCTAGGACAGGGGGCAGTTAATGAGCAGTTCTTC	CSVLGQGAVNEQFF	TRBD1	-	TRBV29-1	TRBJ2-1
TGTGCCAGCAGCTTAGTTGGTCGGGGACAGGGCAACAATGAGCAGTTCTTC	CASSLVGRGQGNNEQFF	TRBD1	-	TRBV7-2	TRBJ2-1
TGTGCCAGCAGCGTCTCGGGACAGGTTGGCAATGAGCAGTTCTTC	CASSVSGQVGNEQFF	TRBD1	-	TRBV9	TRBJ2-1
TGTGCCAGCAGTTGGGACTACCGCCGCCAAGAGACCCAGTACTTC	CASSWDYRRQETQYF	TRBD2	-	TRBV2	TRBJ2-5
TGCAGCGTGACAGAGTTAGAGACCCAGTACTTC	CSVTELETQYF	-	-	TRBV29-1	TRBJ2-5
TGCGCCAGCAGGATAACAGAGAACACTGAAGCTTTCTTT	CASRITENTEAFF	-	once	TRBV5-1	TRBJ1-1
TGTGCCAGCAGTGCAAGCGGGGGGGCGTCTGGGGCCAACGTCCTGACTTTC	CASSASGGASGANVLTF	TRBD2	-	TRBV2	TRBJ2-6
TGCACCAGCAGCCAAGGGGGTGCGGGACGCGCTTATGAGCAGTACTTC	CTSSQGGAGRAYEQYF	-	-	TRBV1	TRBJ2-7
TGTGCCAGCAGGAACAGGAACACCGGGGAGCTGTTTTTT	CASRNRNTGELFF	-	-	TRBV7-3	TRBJ2-2
TGTGCCAGCACAAAACGGGCGACTAGCGGTACAGATACGCAGTATTTT	CASTKRATSGTDTQYF	TRBD2	-	TRBV2	TRBJ2-3
TGTGCCAGCAGTTTAGCGACAGCTAACTATGGCTACACCTTC	CASSLATANYGYTF	-	-	TRBV28	TRBJ1-2
TGCAGCGTTGGGCCGGACAGCCTTCAGCCCCAGCATTTT	CSVGPDSLQPQHF	-	-	TRBV29-1	TRBJ1-5
TGTGCCAGCAGCTTCGGGGGAGTGGACTATGGCTACACCTTC	CASSFGGVDYGYTF	-	-	TRBV11-2	TRBJ1-2
TGTGCCATCAGTGAGGGGACAGGAGTGAATGAAAAACTGTTTTTT	CAISEGTGVNEKLFF	TRBD1	-	TRBV10-3	TRBJ1-4
TGTGCCAGCAGTCTAGGACAGGGCCCAGAGCAGTTCTTC	CASSLGQGPEQFF	TRBD1	-	TRBV27	TRBJ2-1
TGCGCCAGCAGTTACGGACATATAACCTACGAGCAGTACTTC	CASSYGHITYEQYF	-	-	TRBV5-1	TRBJ2-7
TGTGCCAGCAGTGAACCGGGACAGGGGATTACACCCCTCCACTTT	CASSEPGQGITPLHF	TRBD1	-	TRBV25-1	TRBJ1-6
TGCGCCAGCAGCCCCGGCCCGGGGGAGCAGTACTTC	CASSPGPGEQYF	-	-	TRBV10-1	TRBJ2-7
TGTGCCAGCAGTGAGTCCGGGACAGAAAACTATGGCTACACCTTC	CASSESGTENYGYTF	TRBD1	few	TRBV6-1	TRBJ1-2
TGTGCCAGCAGCTCCTCTCGGGAGCGGGGGGGACCAGATACGCAGTATTTT	CASSSSRERGGPDTQYF	TRBD2	-	TRBV11-2	TRBJ2-3
TGTGCCAGCAGCGTTGGACAGTTAGGAACAGATACGCAGTATTTT	CASSVGQLGTDTQYF	-	-	TRBV9	TRBJ2-3
TGCAGCGTTGTTAAAGGGGGAACAGGGGGCGATGGCTACACCTTC	CSVVKGGTGGDGYTF	TRBD1	-	TRBV29-1	TRBJ1-2